This T cell receptor (beta chain) was retrieved from a study of cytotoxic CD8 clonotypes in ibrutinib-treated CLL. As for the study in general: Response sampling came at median roughly 11 months of treatment, ranging about 6 to 40 months.

Some clones are missing from TCRdb's copy, which holds only in-frame ones; the method was immunoSEQ multiplex PCR. The table lists about 76,000 clones, 70% to 90% of them singletons, with around 5% in the top ten. This clone was seen only once. This CDR3 comprises 16 residues. Germline CDR1 is SEHNR and CDR2 is FQNEAQ (reference sequence). Trimming removed 5 bases from V and 3 bases from J, with 19 bases in between. This sample comprised PBMCs, obtained before ibrutinib treatment. This chain links TRBV7-9 with TRBJ2-5; D gene unclear. The sequence was obtained from a human donor with chronic lymphocytic leukemia. CDR3 sequence (DNA): TGTGCCAGCAGCCCCGTATTTATCGCAGGTGAAGAGACCCAGTACTTC. Translating it yields CASSPVFIAGEETQYF.